This TCR beta chain derives from a study of metastatic and nonmetastatic thyroid tumors. On the study more broadly: Both malignant and benign thyroid patients supplied peripheral blood and tumor or nodule tissue samples, across which the repertoires of these patients were then compared. Regarding the study as a whole: In blood and tumor, TCR beta diversity was reportedly significantly higher in malignant thyroid tumors than in benign nodules.

Original methodology: CDR3 differences across clinicopathological groups were used to build a distant-metastasis classifier for papillary thyroid cancer. TCRdb re-called the PCR reads via MiXCR. The V and J calls were determined by TCRdb, not by the authors. Altogether roughly 30,000 clones are present, roughly 17% being singletons, with the ten largest covering approximately 4.5%. Every patient underwent thyroid surgery untreated. V was pared by 5 bases and J by 8 bases, with 12 bases of the junction left unmatched. The CDR3 length is 14 residues. Germline loops: CDR1 GTSNPN, CDR2 SVGIG (reference sequence). This clone was counted only a few times. Its matching antigen is unknown. This may come from a read error, since a much larger clone is one base off.

The sequenced material came from blood. The receptor was derived from a female donor with papillary thyroid cancer or a benign thyroid nodule (not recorded which). Some clones in this sample may be carry-over from other donors' samples. V gene TRBV30 combines with J gene TRBJ2-1; TRBD1 matches 7 bases. CDR3 amino acids: CAWVRDSLSDEQFF. The CDR3 DNA sequence: TGTGCCTGGGTCAGGGACAGCCTATCAGATGAGCAGTTCTTC.